This TCR beta chain was identified in a study of response to subunit inactivated influenza vaccine. V was cut by 6 bases and J by 7 bases, with 15 bases left in between. This CDR3 spans 14 amino acids. About this clonotype: The antigen remains unidentified.

Findings of the study overall: Authors suggested each seasonal influenza vaccination recruits few new T cells.

TCRdb re-derived calls from the RT-PCR reads in MiXCR, one entry per CDR3 protein. The repertoire holds about 650,000 distinct CDR3 sequences, with around a sixth as singletons. Sequenced material: PBMCs from blood, taken 11 to 12 days after vaccination. This clonotype was obtained from a man over 45 who received an inactivated influenza vaccine. The genes are TRBV12-3 or TRBV12-4 and TRBJ1-4; a weak D match, TRBD1 (5 bases). The CDR3 spells CASSPDSGGEKLFF. The CDR3 DNA is TGTGCCAGCAGCCCGGACTCGGGGGGTGAAAAACTGTTTTTT.